Detailed here is one T cell receptor beta chain. Its cognate antigen is unknown. These data come from a study of shared clonotypes between healthy human individuals. Study-level points and caveats: Across a handful of donors, naive CD4 shared roughly 5%, naive CD8 approximately 3.5%, memory CD4 approximately 2.5%, memory CD8 about 0.38%. Sampling covered nothing but blood. Tissue TCR repertoires likely differ from those found in blood. Sorted-subset sequencing, rarefaction showed, was incomplete despite large depth.

Profiling relied on immunoSEQ multiplex PCR, and the TCRdb table lists in-frame clones only, not all of them. Among 2 million to 2.5 million clones listed, 80% to 95% were seen once. This receptor was obtained from a man between 18 and 29 years old in good health. Some clones in this sample may be carry-over from other donors' samples. What was sequenced was naive CD4+ T cells from PBMCs. Subset noted: CD45RA+ positively selected.

The CDR3 protein is CASSLVGTNQPQHF. CDR3 nucleotide sequence: TGTGCCAGCAGCTTAGTAGGCACGAATCAGCCCCAGCATTTT. J is TRBJ1-5 and V is TRBV7-9; D is undetermined. Trimming left V 1 base short and J 4 bases short, with 8 bases between. Germline V lookup: CDR1 SEHNR, CDR2 FQNEAQ (reference sequence). The CDR3 runs to 14 residues.